This T cell receptor beta chain originates from a study of shared clonotypes between healthy human individuals. CD8 cells regarded as naive lacked CD45RO, were positively chosen for CCR7, and omitted terminally differentiated effector memory CD45RA+ cells. The study, taken as a whole, reports: Compared with memory subsets, naive subsets generally had larger estimated richness.

Worth noting for this clone: Its antigen is unidentified.

Trimming stripped 7 bases from V and 3 bases from J, with 16 bases between. Germline CDR1 is SSHAT and CDR2 is FNYEAQ (reference sequence). The CDR3 length is 14 residues. Assay used: immunoSEQ multiplex PCR; TCRdb lists only in-frame clones, some missing. The sample lists roughly 590,000 clones, 95% to 96% seen once, with 0.11% in the top ten. The specimen was naive CD8+ T cells sorted from blood. This chain uses TRBV7-7 with TRBJ2-7; tentatively, D is TRBD1 (6 bases). This sequence was found in a woman aged 25 to 39 in good health. CDR3 nucleotides: TGTGCCAGCAATCGCGGGTGGGGGCACTACGAGCAGTACTTC. It yields the protein CASNRGWGHYEQYF.